These 13 T cell receptor beta chains originate from one sample sequenced in a study of T cell repertoires in cytomegalovirus infection. No cognate antigen is known for these TCRs. TCRdb used MiXCR to reprocess the reads, holding one entry per CDR3 protein. The sample consists of 550,000 to 850,000 distinct CDR3 sequences, around 35% of them appearing once. This specimen consisted of cultured PBMCs, obtained from culture after CMV antigen stimulation. These receptors were collected from a human donor in good health (CMV status not recorded). Some clones in this sample may be carry-over from other donors' samples.

The gene calls are TRBV5-4 and TRBJ2-2; the D gene is possibly TRBD1 (5 bases). Germline V gives CDR1 SGHNT, CDR2 YYREEE (reference sequence). The CDR3 sequence is 16 residues long. Trimming cost V 4 bases and J 5 bases, with 18 bases left between them. CDR3 in DNA: TGTGCCAGCAGCCTCCAATACCTTAAGGGGACCGGGGAGCTGTTTTTT. It translates to CASSLQYLKGTGELFF. Based on the CDR3 plus reference TRBV5-4 and TRBJ2-2, the full variable domain is ETGVTQSPTHLIKTRGQQVTLRCSSQSGHNTVSWYQQALGQGPQFIFQYYREEENGRGNFPPRFSGLQFPNYSSELNVNALELDDSALYLCASSLQYLKGTGELFFGEGSRLTVL.

This clonotype appeared a few times. The gene calls are TRBV7-2 and TRBJ2-2; no reliable D call. The CDR3 length is 14 residues. CDR1 SGHTA and CDR2 FQGNSA come from the germline V gene. The ends were cut back, 5 bases at V and 5 bases at J, with 12 bases in the middle. Here the CDR3 reads CASSPRYETGELFF. The CDR3 DNA sequence: TGTGCCAGCAGCCCTCGATACGAAACCGGGGAGCTGTTTTTT.

The CDR3 nucleotides are TGCGCCAGCAGCGCGGGACTAGCGGAGACCTACGAGCAGTACTTC. Its translation is CASSAGLAETYEQYF. The V call is TRBV5-1, the J call TRBJ2-7; 11 nucleotides match TRBD2. The length of the CDR3 is 15 residues. Germline V gene sequence: CDR1 SGHRS, CDR2 YFSETQ. Losses at the gene ends were 4 bases for V and 2 bases for J; bases not matched to a gene: 5.

The rearrangement joins TRBV12-3 or TRBV12-4 to TRBJ2-3; D is perhaps TRBD2 (6 bases). V was clipped by 6 bases and J by 0 bases, with 13 bases between them. CDR3 length: 15 residues. CDR3 protein: CASSPGLPSTDTQYF. Here the CDR3 DNA reads TGTGCCAGCAGCCCGGGACTTCCTAGCACAGATACGCAGTATTTT.

This clonotype was recorded only once. This chain joins TRBV7-6 and TRBJ2-1, with D perhaps TRBD2 (6 bases). V lost 3 bases and J 0 bases, leaving 12 bases between the germline ends. Per germline, CDR1 SGHVS and CDR2 FNYEAQ. The CDR3 length is 16 residues. The CDR3: CASSFRAGSSYNEQFF. As DNA, the CDR3 is TGTGCCAGCAGCTTTCGGGCGGGGAGCTCCTACAATGAGCAGTTCTTC.

This clonotype was picked up a small number of times. The V call is TRBV11-2, the J call TRBJ2-1; 12 bases are shared with TRBD2. After removal of 4 bases from V and 5 bases from J, the junction contained 12 bases not matched to a gene. There are 18 residues in the CDR3. Germline loops: CDR1 SGHAT, CDR2 FQNNGV. CDR3 sequence (DNA): TGTGCCAGCAGCTATTCCCCTAGACTAGCGGGAGCGAACAATGAGCAGTTCTTC. This gives the protein CASSYSPRLAGANNEQFF. Together with reference TRBV11-2 and TRBJ2-1, the CDR3 gives the full variable domain: EAGVAQSPRYKIIEKRQSVAFWCNPISGHATLYWYQQILGQGPKLLIQFQNNGVVDDSQLPKDRFSAERLKGVDSTLKIQPAKLEDSAVYLCASSYSPRLAGANNEQFFGPGTRLTVL.

The chain is built from TRBV7-6 and TRBJ1-2; tentative D call: TRBD1 (5 bases). Germline V gene data show CDR1 as SGHVS and CDR2 as FNYEAQ. Trimming took off 5 bases at V and 8 bases at J, with 15 bases between the two ends. CDR3 length: 13 residues. The CDR3 sequence: CASSPRDLAGYTF. The CDR3 nucleotides read TGTGCCAGCAGCCCTAGGGACCTGGCGGGCTACACCTTC.

This sequence joins TRBV18 and TRBJ2-7; TRBD2 matches at 9 bases. Germline loops: CDR1 KGHSH, CDR2 LQKENI. This CDR3 region has 15 residues. The trim removed 3 bases at V and 2 bases at J, leaving 5 bases unmatched. CDR3: CASSPQLAGTYEQYF. In DNA form, the CDR3 reads TGTGCCAGCTCACCCCAGCTAGCGGGGACCTACGAGCAGTACTTC.

This clonotype was counted only a few times. This sequence joins TRBV6-2 or TRBV6-3 and TRBJ2-1; TRBD2 matches at 14 bases. Germline CDR1 MNHEY, CDR2 SVGEGT. CDR3 length: 17 residues. The ends lost 5 bases at V and 5 bases at J; junction bases unmatched: 8. As DNA, the CDR3 is TGTGCCAGCAGTGTTAGACTAGCGGGGGGGGGAAACAATGAGCAGTTCTTC. Translating gives CASSVRLAGGGNNEQFF.

In this sample, this clonotype turned up many times. The chain carries TRBV7-2 and TRBJ1-3; the D is unclear. From germline, CDR1 is SGHTA and CDR2 FQGNSA. This CDR3 comprises 15 residues. The V and J ends lost 1 base and 3 bases respectively, with 10 bases between them. The CDR3 reads CASSLDSGFGNTIYF. The CDR3 nucleotides are TGTGCCAGCAGCTTAGACTCGGGTTTTGGAAACACCATATATTTT.

There are a few counts of this clonotype. The chain couples TRBV6-6 to TRBJ2-7; TRBD1 is a possible D gene (6 bases). V was clipped by 6 bases and J by 6 bases, with 21 bases between them. CDR3 length equals 15 residues. Germline CDR1 and CDR2: MNHNY and SVGAGI (reference sequence). In nucleotides, the CDR3 is TGTGCCAGCAGCATAAAACAGGGAATGGCCCCCGAGCAGTACTTC. Protein sequence: CASSIKQGMAPEQYF.

The CDR3, as DNA: TGTGCCAGCAGCCGGCCGCCTGATGAGCAGTTCTTC. This gives the protein CASSRPPDEQFF. This chain connects TRBV6-2 or TRBV6-3 to TRBJ2-1; no clear D. Germline CDR1 and CDR2: MNHEY and SVGEGT. The CDR3 runs 12 residues. V lost 6 bases and J 8 bases, leaving 11 bases between the germline ends.

The chain employs TRBV3-1 and TRBJ1-1; D unresolved. Trimming left V 2 bases short and J 3 bases short, with 13 bases between. The CDR3 is 15 residues long. CDR1 is LGHDT, CDR2 YNNKEL, per germline (reference sequence). CDR3 nucleotide sequence: TGTGCCAGCAGCCAAACCTGGACGGGCGACACTGAAGCTTTCTTT. Translation: CASSQTWTGDTEAFF.